Each of the 5 T cell receptor beta chains below was sequenced from the same sample in a study of blood T cells in healthy people across ages. It was with a sample-barcoded 5' primer and a J-beta primer mix that a second PCR of roughly 7 to 11 cycles was run. TCRdb called the 5' RACE reads again in MiXCR, with one record for every CDR3 protein. The repertoire holds roughly 800,000 distinct CDR3 sequences, with approximately 35% as singletons. What was sequenced was blood. The receptor set was obtained from a young man in good health.

The genes are TRBV3-1 and TRBJ1-1; maybe TRBD1 (5 bases). Germline CDR1 reads LGHDT; CDR2 reads YNNKEL (reference sequence). The V and J ends lost 3 bases and 4 bases respectively, with 9 bases between them. This CDR3 contains 13 residues. The CDR3 DNA reads as TGTGCCAGCAGCCAGGGGGGAGTCACTGAAGCTTTCTTT. Its protein is CASSQGGVTEAFF. Combining the CDR3 with reference TRBV3-1 and TRBJ1-1 gives the whole variable domain DTAVSQTPKYLVTQMGNDKSIKCEQNLGHDTMYWYKQDSKKFLKIMFSYNNKELIINETVPNRFSPKSPDKAHLNLHINSLELGDSAVYFCASSQGGVTEAFFGQGTRLTVV.

This clonotype came up a few times. The chain combines TRBV6-2 or TRBV6-3 with TRBJ1-4; the D gene is possibly TRBD1 (5 bases). Trimming took 2 bases from V and 4 from J, leaving 11 bases between them. Germline V CDR1 and CDR2: MNHEY, SVGEGT. The CDR3 runs to 15 residues. The CDR3 region has the DNA TGTGCCAGCAGTTACGGCGACAGAGATAATGAAAAACTGTTTTTT. It specifies CASSYGDRDNEKLFF.

This clonotype was detected a few times. The rearrangement joins TRBV7-3 to TRBJ2-1; 7 bases fit TRBD1. The CDR3 consists of 15 residues. J was trimmed by 6 bases and V by 3 bases; bases with no gene match: 8. Germline V gives CDR1 SGHTA, CDR2 FQGTGA. This chain's CDR3 is CASSFVRGPANEQFF. For the CDR3, the DNA is TGTGCCAGCAGCTTCGTTAGGGGGCCGGCCAATGAGCAGTTCTTC.

This chain uses TRBV29-1 with TRBJ2-1, with D tentatively TRBD1 (6 bases). The CDR3 runs 14 residues. CDR1 SQVTM and CDR2 ANQGSEA come from the germline V gene. Trimming shortened V by 5 bases and J by 9 bases, and 20 bases separated the two germline ends. In DNA form, the CDR3 reads TGCAGCGTTCCAGTCCGGGACAAGACGAGTGAGCAGTTCTTC. Its protein product is CSVPVRDKTSEQFF.

This clonotype was recorded a few times. V usage is TRBV6-5 and J usage is TRBJ2-5; perhaps TRBD1 as D (6 bases). V was trimmed by 7 bases and J by 1 base, leaving 13 bases between them. The V gene's germline CDR1 is MNHEY and CDR2 SVGAGI. This CDR3 contains 14 residues. The CDR3 region has the DNA TGTGCCAGCAATAAACAGGGAGCCCAAGAGACCCAGTACTTC. Protein: CASNKQGAQETQYF.